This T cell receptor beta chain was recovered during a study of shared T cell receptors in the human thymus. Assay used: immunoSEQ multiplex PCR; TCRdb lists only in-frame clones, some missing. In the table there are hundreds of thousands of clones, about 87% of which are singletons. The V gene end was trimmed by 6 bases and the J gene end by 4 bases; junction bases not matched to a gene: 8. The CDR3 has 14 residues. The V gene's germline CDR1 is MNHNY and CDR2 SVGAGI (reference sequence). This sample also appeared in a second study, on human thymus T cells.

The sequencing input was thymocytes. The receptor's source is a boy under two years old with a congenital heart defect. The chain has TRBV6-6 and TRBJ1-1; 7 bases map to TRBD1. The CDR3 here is CASSMTGLTTEAFF. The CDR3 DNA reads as TGTGCCAGCAGCATGACAGGGCTGACCACTGAAGCTTTCTTT.